The next 32 T cell receptor beta chains were all read from a single sample in a study of PD-1 blockade in classical Hodgkin lymphoma. Every one of the patients relapsed after autologous stem cell transplantation (brentuximab vedotin exposure was variable). Profiled with immunoSEQ multiplex PCR; TCRdb holds only in-frame clones, not every one. The sample lists 45,000 to 55,000 clones, 65% to 85% occurring once. Sequenced here: peripheral blood mononuclear cells (PBMCs), sampled at baseline. The receptors come from a human donor with classical Hodgkin lymphoma.

The V gene is TRBV11-2, the J gene TRBJ2-5, with D unresolved. CDR1 is SGHAT and CDR2 is FQNNGV in the germline V gene. The V gene lost 0 bases and the J gene lost 5 bases, with 10 bases spanning the gap. This CDR3 has 14 amino acids. The CDR3 protein is CASSLEPVPETQYF. The CDR3 DNA reads as TGTGCCAGCAGCTTAGAGCCGGTACCGGAGACCCAGTACTTC.

The V gene is TRBV7-2, the J gene TRBJ2-1; 7 bases align to TRBD1. Germline CDR1 reads SGHTA; CDR2 reads FQGNSA. V dropped 3 bases and J dropped 6; count of bases not matched to a gene: 11. The CDR3 length is 16 residues. CDR3 protein: CASSFDRQGVSNEQFF. CDR3 DNA sequence: TGTGCCAGCAGCTTTGATAGACAGGGAGTTAGCAATGAGCAGTTCTTC. The full variable domain, with the rest looked up from reference TRBV7-2 and TRBJ2-1, is GAGVSQSPSNKVTEKGKDVELRCDPISGHTALYWYRQSLGQGLEFLIYFQGNSAPDKSGLPSDRFSAERTGGSVSTLTIQRTQQEDSAVYLCASSFDRQGVSNEQFFGPGTRLTVL.

V gene TRBV9 combines with J gene TRBJ2-3; D is perhaps TRBD2 (5 bases). CDR1 is SGDLS and CDR2 is YYNGEE in the germline V gene. This CDR3 has 13 amino acids. The ends were cut back, 0 bases at V and 6 bases at J, with 8 bases in the middle. CDR3 amino acids: CASSVDSGDTQYF. CDR3 nucleotide sequence: TGTGCCAGCAGCGTAGATTCGGGGGATACGCAGTATTTT.

This chain uses TRBV7-9 with TRBJ2-2; no clear D gene. Germline assignment: CDR1 SEHNR and CDR2 FQNEAQ (reference sequence). V gave up 5 bases and J gave up 1 base, with 8 bases separating them. The CDR3 contains 14 residues. As DNA, the CDR3 is TGTGCCAGCAGCGCGGTTTTGAACACCGGGGAGCTGTTTTTT. This codes for CASSAVLNTGELFF. Complete variable domain (other parts from reference TRBV7-9 and TRBJ2-2): DTGVSQNPRHKITKRGQNVTFRCDPISEHNRLYWYRQTLGQGPEFLTYFQNEAQLEKSRLLSDRFSAERPKGSFSTLEIQRTEQGDSAMYLCASSAVLNTGELFFGEGSRLTVL.

The chain is built from TRBV27 and TRBJ2-1, with D unclear. CDR3 size: 14 residues. Trimming took 5 bases from V and 5 from J, leaving 13 bases between them. From germline, CDR1 is MNHEY and CDR2 SMNVEV (reference sequence). In DNA, the CDR3 is TGTGCCAGCAGTAGTCGACCCCTCGACAATGAGCAGTTCTTC. Translated, it gives CASSSRPLDNEQFF.

The rearrangement joins TRBV7-2 to TRBJ2-3, with 11 bases identical to TRBD2. The CDR3 has 16 amino acids. The germline V gene encodes CDR1 SGHTA and CDR2 FQGNSA. V trimming: 5 bases; J trimming: 3 bases; junction bases outside the gene matches: 7. The CDR3 sequence: CASSLWTSGPTDTQYF. The CDR3 bases are TGTGCCAGCAGCCTATGGACTAGCGGGCCAACAGATACGCAGTATTTT.

This clone was seen once. For the CDR3, the DNA is TGTGCCAGCAGCCCGCTCACCTCTGGAAACACCATATATTTT. Encoded protein: CASSPLTSGNTIYF. The chain joins TRBV9 to TRBJ1-3; D is unclear. The germline CDR1 and CDR2 sequences are SGDLS and YYNGEE. The V end was cut by 4 bases, the J end by 0 bases, with 8 bases between. This CDR3 has 14 amino acids.

The chain carries TRBV19 and TRBJ2-1, with a weak D call TRBD1 (6 bases). Trimming removed 5 bases from V and 0 bases from J, with 14 bases in between. Per the germline V gene, CDR1 is LNHDA and CDR2 is SQIVND (reference sequence). The CDR3 runs to 16 residues. As DNA, the CDR3 is TGTGCCAGTAGTGTACAGGGATGGGGCTCCTACAATGAGCAGTTCTTC. Protein: CASSVQGWGSYNEQFF.

This clone is a singleton in its sample. The chain joins TRBV19 to TRBJ1-4, with no clear D. Trimming took 3 bases from V and 5 from J, leaving 13 bases between them. The CDR3 sequence is 15 residues long. CDR1 and CDR2 from the germline V gene are LNHDA and SQIVND (reference sequence). CDR3 DNA sequence: TGTGCCAGTAGTATCGAGGGAAGGTGGAATGAAAAACTGTTTTTT. It specifies CASSIEGRWNEKLFF.

The chain recombines TRBV10-3 with TRBJ2-7; 7 nucleotides match TRBD1. Germline values: CDR1 ENHRY, CDR2 SYGVKD. The CDR3 consists of 13 residues. After removal of 6 bases from V and 4 bases from J, the junction contained 6 bases not matched to a gene. The CDR3 nucleotides are TGTGCCATCAGCGACAGGGTGGCGTACGAGCAGTACTTC. Translation: CAISDRVAYEQYF.

The J gene is TRBJ2-7, the V gene TRBV13, with 14 bases aligning to TRBD2. Germline V gene sequence: CDR1 PRHDT, CDR2 FYEKMQ (reference sequence). The CDR3 has 15 residues. V was pared by 5 bases and J by 7 bases, with 7 bases of the junction left unmatched. This CDR3 is CASSPGLAGDGEQYF. The CDR3 DNA follows: TGTGCCAGCAGCCCGGGACTAGCGGGAGATGGGGAGCAGTACTTC.

The chain couples TRBV5-1 to TRBJ2-5; D remains unclear. CDR1 is SGHRS, CDR2 YFSETQ, per germline. This CDR3 is built from 14 residues. Trimming pared 3 bases from V and 2 bases from J, leaving 11 bases between. For the CDR3, the DNA is TGCGCCAGCAGCTCACCGCAAACTCAAGAGACCCAGTACTTC. It is translated as CASSSPQTQETQYF. The complete variable domain, with remaining parts taken from reference TRBV5-1 and TRBJ2-5, reads KAGVTQTPRYLIKTRGQQVTLSCSPISGHRSVSWYQQTPGQGLQFLFEYFSETQRNKGNFPGRFSGRQFSNSRSEMNVSTLELGDSALYLCASSSPQTQETQYFGPGTRLLVL.

This rearrangement joins TRBV6-6 to TRBJ2-5, with 8 bases that match TRBD1. Germline loops: CDR1 MNHNY, CDR2 SVGAGI (reference sequence). The CDR3 covers 15 residues. V lost 6 bases, J lost 7 bases, and 13 bases stayed unmatched. DNA of the CDR3: TGTGCCAGCAGCCCTAGGGACAGGCAAGAGGGGACCCAGTACTTC. Protein: CASSPRDRQEGTQYF.

CDR3 region: CASSAERSHEQYV. As DNA, the CDR3 is TGCGCCAGCAGTGCGGAGCGCTCTCACGAGCAGTACGTC. The rearrangement links TRBV10-1 to TRBJ2-7; D remains unclear. The CDR3 extends over 13 amino acids. Trimming pared 4 bases from V and 5 bases from J, leaving 12 bases between. Germline CDR1 and CDR2: WNHNN and SYGVQD (reference sequence).

This chain uses TRBV5-4 with TRBJ2-1, with 13 bases lining up with TRBD2. This CDR3 is 15 amino acids long. J lost 7 bases, V lost 2 bases, and 3 bases had no gene match. Looked up from germline, CDR1 is SGHNT and CDR2 is YYREEE (reference sequence). The CDR3 region is CASSFSLAGGNEQFF. The CDR3 nucleotides are TGTGCCAGCAGCTTCTCACTAGCGGGAGGGAATGAGCAGTTCTTC.

The CDR3 sequence: CASSVGGSYEQYF. The CDR3 nucleotides read TGTGCCAGCAGCGTTGGTGGATCCTACGAGCAGTACTTC. The chain recombines TRBV7-9 with TRBJ2-7; D remains unclear. The CDR3 covers 13 residues. Germline assignment: CDR1 SEHNR and CDR2 FQNEAQ (reference sequence). V shed 5 bases and J shed 1 base, with 9 bases lying between them.

The CDR3 loop reads CASSLKEYQPQHF. The DNA of the CDR3 is TGTGCCAGCAGTTTAAAGGAATATCAGCCCCAGCATTTT. The chain is built from TRBV27 and TRBJ1-5; D uncertain. V lost 2 bases to trimming and J lost 5 bases, with 7 bases between them. Germline CDR1 reads MNHEY; CDR2 reads SMNVEV (reference sequence). The CDR3 covers 13 residues.

The chain has TRBV4-1 and TRBJ2-2; D is uncertain. CDR1 and CDR2 from the germline V gene are MGHRA and YSYEKL. CDR3 size: 14 residues. V dropped 9 bases and J dropped 5 bases, with 16 bases sitting between them. Here the CDR3 DNA reads TGCGCCAGTAAACCCTTGTTGAGGACCGGGGAGCTGTTTTTT. Translated, it gives CASKPLLRTGELFF.

The chain carries TRBV6-1 and TRBJ2-7, with a possible D match to TRBD1 (5 bases). Germline V gives CDR1 MNHNS, CDR2 SASEGT. Trimming shortened V by 3 bases and J by 4 bases, and 10 bases separated the two germline ends. This CDR3 comprises 13 residues. CDR3 protein: CASSDFQGYEQYV. The CDR3 DNA follows: TGTGCCAGCAGTGATTTCCAGGGTTACGAGCAGTACGTC.

The chain links TRBV19 to TRBJ2-7, with D perhaps matching TRBD1 (5 bases). The CDR3 consists of 14 residues. Trimming pared 4 bases from V and 3 bases from J, leaving 13 bases between. CDR1 LNHDA and CDR2 SQIVND come from the germline V gene (reference sequence). CDR3 amino acids: CASSKGAENYEQYF. The DNA of the CDR3 is TGTGCCAGTAGTAAAGGGGCGGAAAACTACGAGCAGTACTTC.

The V and J genes are TRBV15 and TRBJ1-4, with D unresolved. V was clipped by 2 bases and J by 6 bases, with 7 bases between them. Germline V gene data show CDR1 as LNHNV and CDR2 as YYDKDF (reference sequence). The CDR3 spans 13 residues. CDR3 in amino acids: CATSRNHDEKLFF. The CDR3 DNA reads TGTGCCACCAGCAGAAATCATGATGAAAAACTGTTTTTT. Using reference TRBV15 and TRBJ1-4 for the parts outside the CDR3, the full variable domain is DAMVIQNPRYQVTQFGKPVTLSCSQTLNHNVMYWYQQKSSQAPKLLFHYYDKDFNNEADTPDNFQSRRPNTSFCFLDIRSPGLGDTAMYLCATSRNHDEKLFFGSGTQLSVL.

The chain employs TRBV9 and TRBJ1-2, with D possibly TRBD1 on 6 matching bases. From germline, CDR1 is SGDLS and CDR2 YYNGEE. The CDR3 contains 14 residues. V lost 0 bases and J lost 8, with 14 bases in between. The CDR3 here is CASSVVGGAPGYTF. The CDR3 DNA reads TGTGCCAGCAGCGTAGTGGGGGGGGCGCCGGGCTACACCTTC.

This clone has just a few counts. This chain links TRBV7-2 with TRBJ1-5; D not certain. Germline values: CDR1 SGHTA, CDR2 FQGNSA. CDR3 length equals 12 residues. Trimming removed 1 base from V and 5 bases from J, with 3 bases in between. The CDR3 DNA reads as TGTGCCAGCAGCTTAGGAGATCAGCCCCAGCATTTT. This translates into CASSLGDQPQHF.

The chain has TRBV21-1 and TRBJ1-5; TRBD1, the table's D call, lacks a check against the DNA. TRBV21-1 corresponds to a pseudogene. This CDR3 region has 15 residues. The CDR3 DNA reads TGTGCCAGCGGGAACAGGGCTCTTGGCAATCAGCCCCAGCATTTT. Translating gives CASGNRALGNQPQHF.

This clone has a handful of counts. This sequence joins TRBV19 and TRBJ1-3, with TRBD1 as a possible D gene (5 bases). Germline loops: CDR1 LNHDA, CDR2 SQIVND (reference sequence). Trimming pared 1 base from V and 0 bases from J, leaving 16 bases between. This CDR3 is built from 18 residues. The CDR3 nucleotides are TGTGCCAGTAGTATAGGCCTTAGTTGGGGGACCTCTGGAAACACCATATATTTT. Translating it yields CASSIGLSWGTSGNTIYF.

V gene TRBV30 combines with J gene TRBJ2-3, with 13 bases lining up with TRBD2. The V gene's germline CDR1 is GTSNPN and CDR2 SVGIG (reference sequence). V shed 7 bases, J shed 7 bases, and the junction held 14 bases outside the gene matches. CDR3 size: 16 residues. This CDR3 reads CALGGGTSGIPHTQYF. CDR3 coding DNA: TGTGCCTTGGGGGGAGGGACTAGCGGGATACCCCATACGCAGTATTTT.

The chain recombines TRBV4-3 with TRBJ1-5; 7 nucleotides match TRBD1. V gave up 0 bases and J gave up 6 bases; unmatched junction bases: 5. Germline assignment: CDR1 LGHNA and CDR2 YSLEER. CDR3 length equals 15 residues. The CDR3 sequence: CASSQDRQGVQPQHF. The DNA for the CDR3 is TGCGCCAGCAGCCAAGATCGCCAGGGGGTTCAGCCCCAGCATTTT.

V usage is TRBV5-1 and J usage is TRBJ2-1; no definite D call. CDR3 length: 18 residues. Per germline, CDR1 SGHRS and CDR2 YFSETQ. Trimming left V 1 base short and J 1 base short, with 18 bases between. CDR3 in DNA: TGCGCCAGCAGCTTGTCCGGGTCATCGGTGAGGTCCTACAATGAGCAGTTCTTC. It yields the protein CASSLSGSSVRSYNEQFF.

The chain uses TRBV12-5 and TRBJ2-7; the match to TRBD1 covers 7 bases. The trim removed 2 bases at V and 5 bases at J, leaving 9 bases unmatched. Germline loops: CDR1 LGHNT, CDR2 FRNRAP. CDR3 length: 15 residues. The CDR3 sequence: CASGLLQGGLDEQYF. DNA for the CDR3: TGTGCTAGTGGTTTGCTACAAGGGGGCTTGGACGAGCAGTACTTC.

The V gene is TRBV19, the J gene TRBJ1-2; D possibly corresponds to TRBD1 (6 bases). The CDR3 is 18 residues long. Trimming pared 2 bases from V and 8 bases from J, leaving 27 bases between. Looked up from germline, CDR1 is LNHDA and CDR2 is SQIVND (reference sequence). For the CDR3, the DNA is TGTGCCAGTAGTATACAGGGATCTAGGGGGTGGACTCCCCGGGGCTACACCTTC. This gives the protein CASSIQGSRGWTPRGYTF.

The chain recombines TRBV11-3 with TRBJ2-1; 12 bases agree with TRBD2. Trimming cost V 7 bases and J 16 bases; bases outside gene matches: 8. The germline gives CDR1 SGHNT, CDR2 YENEEA. The CDR3 contains 12 residues. The CDR3 reads CASKTSGSYPFF. The CDR3 DNA is TGTGCCAGCAAGACTAGCGGGAGTTACCCCTTCTTC.

V usage is TRBV4-1 and J usage is TRBJ2-3; D may be TRBD1 or TRBD2 (6 bases each). Trimming pared 3 bases from V and 1 base from J, leaving 17 bases between. Per the germline V gene, CDR1 is MGHRA and CDR2 is YSYEKL. The CDR3 is made up of 17 amino acids. This CDR3 is CASSQMGGGRGTDTQYF. The CDR3 DNA follows: TGCGCCAGCAGCCAGATGGGGGGCGGGCGAGGCACAGATACGCAGTATTTT.